Each of the 2 T cell receptor beta chains below was sequenced from the same sample in a study of siplizumab effects on memory and regulatory T cells. Sequenced by immunoSEQ multiplex PCR; TCRdb stores in-frame clones only, minus some. This sample carries some 20,000 clones, roughly 49% of them seen once, and the ten largest clones take under 5%. What these receptors recognize is not known. The mixed lymphocyte reaction cells were grown together in coculture at 37°C for roughly six days. Source material: CFSE-low (dividing) CD4+ T cells sorted from an allogeneic mixed lymphocyte reaction. These receptors all stem from a human donor in good health; the cells came from an allogeneic mixed lymphocyte reaction.

Relative to its sample, this clone is medium-sized. The chain is built from TRBV5-1 and TRBJ2-7; the D gene is possibly TRBD1 (5 bases). CDR1 and CDR2 (germline): SGHRS, YFSETQ. CDR3 size: 14 residues. V lost 2 bases and J lost 3, with 12 bases in between. CDR3 amino acids: CASSLAGQGYEQYF. The DNA of the CDR3 is TGCGCCAGCAGCTTAGCAGGCCAGGGCTACGAGCAGTACTTC.

This clone counts as medium-sized. The chain has TRBV7-9 and TRBJ1-2; 7 bases agree with TRBD1. CDR1 and CDR2 from the germline V gene are SEHNR and FQNEAQ (reference sequence). V shed 4 bases, J shed 7 bases, and the junction held 6 bases outside the gene matches. The CDR3 consists of 13 residues. DNA for the CDR3: TGTGCCAGCAGCTCAGGGACAGAAGTTGGCTACACCTTC. This gives the protein CASSSGTEVGYTF.